This T cell receptor (beta chain) was retrieved from a study of shared clonotypes between healthy human individuals. Findings and caveats of the study: Naive CD4 clonotypes were shared across several donors at roughly 4.6%.

CD45RA-negative memory and CD45RA+ naive subsets were split from the CD4+ cells. This clone came up a few times. Its antigen is undetermined. V shed 0 bases and J shed 0 bases, with 11 bases lying between them. The germline gives CDR1 SGHDN, CDR2 FVKESK. The CDR3 length is 16 residues. TCRdb keeps only in-frame clones here, not all; method: immunoSEQ multiplex PCR. The data hold about 960,000 clones, with approximately 76% observed a single time. The sequencing sample was made of memory CD4+ T cells sorted from blood. Subset specified: CD45RA-negative fraction. The clonotype was recovered from a man younger than 35 in good health. The V call is TRBV14, the J call TRBJ1-1; the D is unclear. The CDR3 sequence is CASSQDTGLMNTEAFF. The CDR3 coding sequence is TGTGCCAGCAGCCAAGACACGGGCCTCATGAACACTGAAGCTTTCTTT.